This T cell receptor beta chain is from a study of shared clonotypes between healthy human individuals. Whole-study context: Three plates were used per donor for CD4 naive, three for CD4 memory, two for CD8 naive and one for CD8 memory. Broader study findings: Despite large depth, sorted-subset datasets appeared incompletely sequenced.

Some 27,000 T cell genomes, or approximately 190 ng DNA, went into the sorted-subset replicate PCRs. Repertoires were generated with immunoSEQ multiplex PCR, while TCRdb's copy carries only in-frame clones and drops some. The repertoire holds a few million clones, with over 90% as singletons. Donors were healthy HIV-negative adults without recently reported acute infections or vaccinations. CDR3 length equals 13 residues. The germline CDR1 and CDR2 sequences are MNHNS and SASEGT. The V gene lost 4 bases and the J gene lost 2 bases, with 8 bases spanning the gap. This clone was picked up one time. Its matching antigen is unknown.

The gene calls are TRBV6-1 and TRBJ2-5; D is unresolved. This clonotype was obtained from a young man in good health. Some clones in this sample may be carry-over from other donors' samples. Sequencing used naive CD4+ T cells from PBMCs. This sample's subset: CD45RA+ positively selected. CDR3 amino acids: CASSAQLQETQYF. As DNA, the CDR3 is TGTGCCAGCAGTGCACAGTTACAAGAGACCCAGTACTTC.